This T cell receptor beta chain was observed in a study of response to subunit inactivated influenza vaccine. Study outcomes and limitations: The authors offered the suggestion that each seasonal influenza vaccination recruits few new T cells.

V shed 7 bases and J shed 2 bases, with 15 bases lying between them. Germline V CDR1 and CDR2: SGHDT, YYEEEE. The CDR3 has 14 residues. Via MiXCR, TCRdb re-called the RT-PCR reads, giving one row per CDR3 protein. This table holds roughly 700,000 distinct CDR3 sequences, approximately 13% found once. A note on this clonotype: Antigen specificity is unknown.

The source material was PBMCs from blood, sampled around two weeks before vaccination. The gene calls are TRBV5-6 and TRBJ2-5, with D maybe TRBD2 (5 bases). The TCR sequence derives from a man over 45 who received an inactivated influenza vaccine. The CDR3 bases are TGTGCCAGCGGAGGTAAACGGAAACAAGAGACCCAGTACTTC. Its translation is CASGGKRKQETQYF.